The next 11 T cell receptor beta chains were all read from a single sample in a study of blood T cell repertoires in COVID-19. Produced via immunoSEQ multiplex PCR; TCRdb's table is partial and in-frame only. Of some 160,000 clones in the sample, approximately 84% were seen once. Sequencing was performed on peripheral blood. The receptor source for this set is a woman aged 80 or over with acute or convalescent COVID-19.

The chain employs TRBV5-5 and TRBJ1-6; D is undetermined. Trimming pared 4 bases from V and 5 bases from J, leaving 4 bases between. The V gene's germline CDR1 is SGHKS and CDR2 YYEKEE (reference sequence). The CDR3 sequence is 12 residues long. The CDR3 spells CASSINNSPLHF. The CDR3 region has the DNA TGTGCCAGCAGCATCAATAATTCACCCCTCCACTTT. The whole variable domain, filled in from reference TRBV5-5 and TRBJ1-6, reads DAGVTQSPTHLIKTRGQQVTLRCSPISGHKSVSWYQQVLGQGPQFIFQYYEKEERGRGNFPDRFSARQFPNYSSELNVNALLLGDSALYLCASSINNSPLHFGNGTRLTVT.

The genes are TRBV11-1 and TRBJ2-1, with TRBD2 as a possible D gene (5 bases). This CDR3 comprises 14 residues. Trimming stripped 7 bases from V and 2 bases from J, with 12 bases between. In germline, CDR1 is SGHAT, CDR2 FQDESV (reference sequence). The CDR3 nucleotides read TGTGCCAGCACCCACGGGGTTGCCTACAATGAGCAGTTCTTC. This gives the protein CASTHGVAYNEQFF.

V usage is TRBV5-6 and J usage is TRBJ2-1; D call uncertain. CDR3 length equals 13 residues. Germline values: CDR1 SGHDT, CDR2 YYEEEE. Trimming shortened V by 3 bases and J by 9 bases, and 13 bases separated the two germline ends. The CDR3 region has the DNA TGTGCCAGCAGCTCCAGTCAGAGGTCTGAGCAGTTCTTC. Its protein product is CASSSSQRSEQFF.

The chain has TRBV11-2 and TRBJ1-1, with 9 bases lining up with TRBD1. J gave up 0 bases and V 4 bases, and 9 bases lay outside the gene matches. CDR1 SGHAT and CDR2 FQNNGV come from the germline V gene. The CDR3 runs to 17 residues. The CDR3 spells CASSSPGQGTMNTEAFF. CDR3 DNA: TGTGCCAGCAGCTCCCCGGGACAGGGCACTATGAACACTGAAGCTTTCTTT.

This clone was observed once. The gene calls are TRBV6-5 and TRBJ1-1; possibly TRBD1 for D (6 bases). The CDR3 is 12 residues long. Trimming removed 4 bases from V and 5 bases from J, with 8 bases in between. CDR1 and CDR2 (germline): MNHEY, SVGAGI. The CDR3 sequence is CASSSRGTEAFF. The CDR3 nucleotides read TGTGCCAGCAGTTCGAGGGGGACTGAAGCTTTCTTT.

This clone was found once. In nucleotides, the CDR3 is TGCGCCAACACAGGCAATCAGCCCCAGCATTTT. Protein product: CANTGNQPQHF. The chain carries TRBV23-1 and TRBJ1-5; D call uncertain. TRBV23-1 is marked as an open reading frame, function uncertain. This CDR3 has 11 amino acids. Trimming removed 10 bases at V and 2 bases at J, with 6 bases between.

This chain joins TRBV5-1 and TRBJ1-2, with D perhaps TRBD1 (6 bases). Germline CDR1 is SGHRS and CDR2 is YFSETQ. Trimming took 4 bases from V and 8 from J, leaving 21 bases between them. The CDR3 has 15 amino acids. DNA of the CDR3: TGCGCCAGCAGCGCTCGGACAGCCTGGGGGGGAGGCTACACCTTC. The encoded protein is CASSARTAWGGGYTF.

CDR3 bases: TGTGCCAGCAGTTTGACTACAGGGCACCAGCATTTT. Its protein product is CASSLTTGHQHF. The J gene is TRBJ1-5, the V gene TRBV28; tentative D call: TRBD1 (6 bases). Per germline, CDR1 MDHEN and CDR2 SYDVKM. Between the trimmed V and J ends, which lost 3 bases and 12 bases, there was a span of 12 bases. The CDR3 contains 12 residues.

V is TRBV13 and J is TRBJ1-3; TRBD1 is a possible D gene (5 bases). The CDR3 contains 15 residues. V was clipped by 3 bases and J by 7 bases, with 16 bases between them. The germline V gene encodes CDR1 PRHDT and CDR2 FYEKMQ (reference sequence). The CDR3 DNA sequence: TGTGCCAGCAGCTTCTCGTCAGGGAATACGAACACCATATATTTT. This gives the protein CASSFSSGNTNTIYF.

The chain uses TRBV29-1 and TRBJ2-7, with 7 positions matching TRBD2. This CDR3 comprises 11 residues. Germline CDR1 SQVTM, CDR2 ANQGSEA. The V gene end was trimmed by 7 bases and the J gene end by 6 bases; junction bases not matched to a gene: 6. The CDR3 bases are TGCAGCGCCCTACTAGCGCGCGAGCAGTACTTC. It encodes CSALLAREQYF.

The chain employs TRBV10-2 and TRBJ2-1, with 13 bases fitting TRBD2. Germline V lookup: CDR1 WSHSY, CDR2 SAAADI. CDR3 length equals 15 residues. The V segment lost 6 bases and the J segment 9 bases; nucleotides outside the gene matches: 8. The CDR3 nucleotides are TGCGCCAGCAGATTGGGACTAGCGGGATTTGGTGAGCAGTTCTTC. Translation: CASRLGLAGFGEQFF.